This entry is about one T cell receptor (beta chain). This entry comes from a study of blood T cell repertoires in COVID-19. Repertoires were generated with immunoSEQ multiplex PCR, while TCRdb's copy carries only in-frame clones and drops some. Here the sample spans 95,000 to 100,000 clones, roughly 92% being singletons. This CDR3 contains 15 residues. Germline loops: CDR1 MDHEN, CDR2 SYDVKM. Trimming cost V 6 bases and J 2 bases, with 17 bases left between them. The receptor comes from a middle-aged man with active COVID-19. Sequencing was performed on peripheral blood. The chain employs TRBV28 and TRBJ2-7, with D hard to call. CDR3 protein: CASSYDLLGAYEQYF. In DNA, the CDR3 is TGTGCCAGCAGCTACGACTTATTGGGTGCCTACGAGCAGTACTTC.